The TCR beta chain under discussion was sequenced for a study of cytomegalovirus exposure and HLA in healthy donors. General study findings and limits: The study put 150 or so TCR beta chains on its list as cytomegalovirus-associated.

Here immunoSEQ multiplex PCR was the method, and the copy in TCRdb shows in-frame clones only, minus some. The table shows hundreds of thousands of clones, with about 90% occurring only once. In regard to this clone: Its antigen is unidentified. Sequence at one end of the junction differs from germline and may be a read error.

Germline values: CDR1 SGHRS, CDR2 YFSETQ. CDR3 length: 15 amino acids. The sequence derives from a man in his late teens or twenties in good health and CMV-seropositive. This rearrangement joins TRBV5-1 to TRBJ1-2, with D maybe TRBD1 (5 bases). The sequenced sample consisted of PBMCs. CDR3 protein: CASSLVGVYSYGYTF. CDR3 sequence (DNA): TGCGCCAGCAGTTTGGTGGGGGTCTACAGCTATGGCTACACCTTC.